This T cell receptor (beta chain) was recorded in a study of blood T cell repertoires in COVID-19. Study-wide background: Specimens from acute and convalescent COVID-19 originated in the United States, Italy and Spain. T cells, B-cell-depleted T cells, or PBMCs provided the cDNA or gDNA that served as material.

In the original processing: Reference gene primers were amplified, and this amplification served to estimate nucleated cell counts. The protocol was immunoSEQ multiplex PCR, while the TCRdb copy is restricted to in-frame clones and leaves out a portion. For V, J and clone size, that table is used; D and trimming come from the DNA. Among almost 250,000 clones listed, roughly 83% were seen once. Germline CDR1 reads GTSNPN; CDR2 reads SVGIG (reference sequence). This CDR3 comprises 12 residues. V lost 3 bases and J lost 1, with 7 bases in between. Enrolled during active infection, Seattle patients were then followed longitudinally. Details on this clone: Distinct nucleotide sequences in the sample also encode this CDR3.

The chain joins TRBV30 to TRBJ2-7; D remains ambiguous. This TCR was recovered from a woman older than 75 with COVID-19, enrolled during active disease. The material sequenced was peripheral blood. CDR3 region: CAWSYSSYEQYF. CDR3 nucleotide sequence: TGTGCCTGGAGCTACAGTTCCTACGAGCAGTACTTC.